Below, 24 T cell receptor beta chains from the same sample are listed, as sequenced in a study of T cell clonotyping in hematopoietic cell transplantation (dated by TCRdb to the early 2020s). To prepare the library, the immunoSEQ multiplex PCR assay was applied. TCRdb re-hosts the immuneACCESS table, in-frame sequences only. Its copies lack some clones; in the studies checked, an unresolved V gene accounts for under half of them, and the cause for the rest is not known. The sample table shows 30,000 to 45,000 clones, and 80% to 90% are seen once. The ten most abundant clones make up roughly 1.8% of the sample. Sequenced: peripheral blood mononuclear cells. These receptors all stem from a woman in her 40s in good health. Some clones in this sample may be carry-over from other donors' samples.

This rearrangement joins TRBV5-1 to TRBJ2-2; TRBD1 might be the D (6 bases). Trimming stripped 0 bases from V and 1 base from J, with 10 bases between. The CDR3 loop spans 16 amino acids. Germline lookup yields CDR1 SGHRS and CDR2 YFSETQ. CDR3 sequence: CASSLAGTLNTGELFF. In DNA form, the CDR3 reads TGCGCCAGCAGCTTGGCAGGGACACTGAACACCGGGGAGCTGTTTTTT.

CDR3 loop: CAWSVEGPQHF. The CDR3 nucleotides are TGTGCCTGGAGTGTAGAGGGGCCCCAGCATTTT. The chain joins TRBV30 to TRBJ1-5; D unresolved. The CDR3 totals 11 residues. Germline CDR1 GTSNPN, CDR2 SVGIG (reference sequence). Deletions cut 0 bases from V and 9 bases from J, with 6 bases between.

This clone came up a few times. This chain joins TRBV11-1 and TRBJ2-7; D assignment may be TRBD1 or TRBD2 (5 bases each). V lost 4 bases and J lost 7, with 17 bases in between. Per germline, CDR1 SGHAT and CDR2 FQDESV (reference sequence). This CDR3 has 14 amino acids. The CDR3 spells CASSSAGNRREQYF. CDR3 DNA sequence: TGTGCCAGCAGCTCGGCCGGAAACAGGAGGGAGCAGTACTTC.

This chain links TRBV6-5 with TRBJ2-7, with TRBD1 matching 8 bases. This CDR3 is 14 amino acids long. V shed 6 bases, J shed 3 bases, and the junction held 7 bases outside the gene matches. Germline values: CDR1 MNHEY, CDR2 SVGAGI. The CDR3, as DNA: TGTGCCAGCAGCCTGCCGGGACAGGTCTACGAGCAGTACTTC. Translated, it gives CASSLPGQVYEQYF.

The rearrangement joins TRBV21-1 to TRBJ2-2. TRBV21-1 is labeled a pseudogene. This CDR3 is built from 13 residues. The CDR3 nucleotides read TGTGCCAGCAGCTCCGGACCCACAGGGGAGCTGTTTTTT. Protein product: CASSSGPTGELFF.

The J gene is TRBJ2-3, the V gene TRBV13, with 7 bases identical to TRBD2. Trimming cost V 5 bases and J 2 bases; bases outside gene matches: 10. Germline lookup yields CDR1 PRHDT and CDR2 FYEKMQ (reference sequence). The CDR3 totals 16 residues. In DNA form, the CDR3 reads TGTGCCAGCAGCCTAACCCGGAGCGGGGCCACAGATACGCAGTATTTT. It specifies CASSLTRSGATDTQYF.

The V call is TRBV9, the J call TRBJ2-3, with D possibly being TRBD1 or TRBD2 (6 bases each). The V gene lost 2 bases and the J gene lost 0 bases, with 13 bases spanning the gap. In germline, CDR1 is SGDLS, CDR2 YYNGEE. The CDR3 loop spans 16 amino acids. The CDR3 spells CASSVRGELSTDTQYF. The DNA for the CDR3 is TGTGCCAGCAGCGTTAGGGGGGAGCTTAGCACAGATACGCAGTATTTT. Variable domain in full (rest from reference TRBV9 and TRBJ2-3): DSGVTQTPKHLITATGQRVTLRCSPRSGDLSVYWYQQSLDQGLQFLIQYYNGEERAKGNILERFSAQQFPDLHSELNLSSLELGDSALYFCASSVRGELSTDTQYFGPGTRLTVL.

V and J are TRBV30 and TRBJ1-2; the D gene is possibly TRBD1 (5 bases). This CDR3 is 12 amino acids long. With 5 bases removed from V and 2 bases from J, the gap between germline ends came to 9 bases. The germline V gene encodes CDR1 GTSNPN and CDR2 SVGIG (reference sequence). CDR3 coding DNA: TGTGCCTGGGCCGACAGCAACTATGGCTACACCTTC. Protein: CAWADSNYGYTF.

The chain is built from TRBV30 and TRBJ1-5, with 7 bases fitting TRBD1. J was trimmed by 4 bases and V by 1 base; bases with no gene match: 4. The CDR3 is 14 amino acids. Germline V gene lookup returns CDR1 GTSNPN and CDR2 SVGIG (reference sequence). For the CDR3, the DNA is TGTGCCTGGAGTGGTCAGGGGGGTAATCAGCCCCAGCATTTT. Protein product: CAWSGQGGNQPQHF.

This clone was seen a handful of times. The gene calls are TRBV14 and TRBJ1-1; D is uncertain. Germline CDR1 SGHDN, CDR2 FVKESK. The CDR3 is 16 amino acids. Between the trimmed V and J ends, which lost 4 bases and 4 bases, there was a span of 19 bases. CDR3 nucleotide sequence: TGTGCCAGCAGCCCATCGCGGTCTCCCTACGGCACTGAAGCTTTCTTT. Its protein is CASSPSRSPYGTEAFF.

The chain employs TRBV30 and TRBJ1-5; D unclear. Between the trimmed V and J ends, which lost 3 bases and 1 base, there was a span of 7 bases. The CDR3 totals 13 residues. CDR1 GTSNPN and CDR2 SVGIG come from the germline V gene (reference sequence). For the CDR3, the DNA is TGTGCCTGGAGGGCAGAAAGCAATCAGCCCCAGCATTTT. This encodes CAWRAESNQPQHF.

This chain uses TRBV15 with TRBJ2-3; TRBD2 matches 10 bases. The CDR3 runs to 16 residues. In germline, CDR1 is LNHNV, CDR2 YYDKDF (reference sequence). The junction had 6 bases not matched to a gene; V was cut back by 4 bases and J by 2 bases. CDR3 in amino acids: CATSNSGRINTDTQYF. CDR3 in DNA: TGTGCCACCAGCAATAGCGGGAGGATCAACACAGATACGCAGTATTTT.

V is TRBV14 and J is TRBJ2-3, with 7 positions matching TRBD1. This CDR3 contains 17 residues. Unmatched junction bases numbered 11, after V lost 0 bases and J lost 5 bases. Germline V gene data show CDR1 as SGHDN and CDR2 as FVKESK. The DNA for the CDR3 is TGTGCCAGCAGCCAAGATATTAAGGGGGCGCGGAGAGATACGCAGTATTTT. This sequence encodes CASSQDIKGARRDTQYF.

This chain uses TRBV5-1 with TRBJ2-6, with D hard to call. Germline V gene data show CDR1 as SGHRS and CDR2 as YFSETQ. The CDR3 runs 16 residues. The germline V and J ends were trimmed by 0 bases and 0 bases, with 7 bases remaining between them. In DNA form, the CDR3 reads TGCGCCAGCAGCTTGGGGACGAACTCTGGGGCCAACGTCCTGACTTTC. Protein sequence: CASSLGTNSGANVLTF.

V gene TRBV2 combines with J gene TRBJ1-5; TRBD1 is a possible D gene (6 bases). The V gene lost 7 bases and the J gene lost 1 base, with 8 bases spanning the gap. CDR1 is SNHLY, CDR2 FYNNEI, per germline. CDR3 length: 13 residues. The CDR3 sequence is CASKQGSNQPQHF. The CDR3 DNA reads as TGTGCCAGCAAACAGGGAAGCAATCAGCCCCAGCATTTT.

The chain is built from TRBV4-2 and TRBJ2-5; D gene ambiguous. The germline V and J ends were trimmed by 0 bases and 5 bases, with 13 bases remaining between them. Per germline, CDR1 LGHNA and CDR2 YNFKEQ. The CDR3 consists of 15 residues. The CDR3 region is CASSQDSGIRETQYF. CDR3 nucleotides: TGTGCCAGCAGCCAAGATTCCGGAATCAGGGAGACCCAGTACTTC.

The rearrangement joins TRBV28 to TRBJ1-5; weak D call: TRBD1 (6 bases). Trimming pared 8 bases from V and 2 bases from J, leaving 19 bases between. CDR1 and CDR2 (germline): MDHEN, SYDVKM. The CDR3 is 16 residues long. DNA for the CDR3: TGTGCCAGCCTTTCAGGGGTTGCGTTGGGCAATCAGCCCCAGCATTTT. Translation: CASLSGVALGNQPQHF.

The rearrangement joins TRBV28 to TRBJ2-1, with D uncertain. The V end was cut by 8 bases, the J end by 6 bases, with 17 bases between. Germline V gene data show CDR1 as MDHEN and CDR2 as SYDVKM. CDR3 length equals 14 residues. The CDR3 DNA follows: TGTGCCAGCGCCCGTGGACGAGTACTCAATGAGCAGTTCTTC. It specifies CASARGRVLNEQFF.

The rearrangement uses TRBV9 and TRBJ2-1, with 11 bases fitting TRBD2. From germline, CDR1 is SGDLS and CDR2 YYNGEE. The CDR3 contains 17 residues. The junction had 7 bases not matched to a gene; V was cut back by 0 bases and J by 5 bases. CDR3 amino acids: CASSVALAGVLDNEQFF. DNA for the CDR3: TGTGCCAGCAGCGTAGCACTAGCGGGAGTATTGGACAATGAGCAGTTCTTC.

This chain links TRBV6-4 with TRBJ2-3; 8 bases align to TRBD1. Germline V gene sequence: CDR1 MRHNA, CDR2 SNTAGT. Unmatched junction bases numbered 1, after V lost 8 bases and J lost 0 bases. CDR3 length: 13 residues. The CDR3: CASGQGSTDTQYF. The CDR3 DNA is TGTGCCAGCGGACAGGGTAGCACAGATACGCAGTATTTT.

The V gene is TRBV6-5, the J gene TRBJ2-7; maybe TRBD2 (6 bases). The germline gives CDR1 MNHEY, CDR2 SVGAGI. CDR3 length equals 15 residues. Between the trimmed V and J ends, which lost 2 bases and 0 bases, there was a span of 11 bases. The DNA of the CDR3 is TGTGCCAGCAGTTACAGGGGACTCAGCTCCTACGAGCAGTACTTC. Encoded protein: CASSYRGLSSYEQYF.

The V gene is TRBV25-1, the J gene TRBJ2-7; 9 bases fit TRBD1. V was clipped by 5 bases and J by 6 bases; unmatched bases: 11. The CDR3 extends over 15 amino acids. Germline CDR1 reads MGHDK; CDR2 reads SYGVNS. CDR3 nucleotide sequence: TGTGCCAGCAGTTTGTGGGGACAGGGTTTCCCCGAGCAGTACTTC. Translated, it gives CASSLWGQGFPEQYF.

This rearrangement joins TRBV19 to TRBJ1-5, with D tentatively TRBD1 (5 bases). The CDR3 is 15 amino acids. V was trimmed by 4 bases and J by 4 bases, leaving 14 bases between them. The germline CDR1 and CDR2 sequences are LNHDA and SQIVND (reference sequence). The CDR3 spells CASSNRGQPNQPQHF. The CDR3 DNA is TGTGCCAGTAGTAATAGGGGTCAGCCTAATCAGCCCCAGCATTTT.

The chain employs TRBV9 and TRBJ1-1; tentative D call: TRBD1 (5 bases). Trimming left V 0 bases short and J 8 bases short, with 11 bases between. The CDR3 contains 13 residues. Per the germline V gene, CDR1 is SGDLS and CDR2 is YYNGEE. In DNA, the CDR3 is TGTGCCAGCAGCGTAGGGGGACGTTCCGAAGCTTTCTTT. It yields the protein CASSVGGRSEAFF.